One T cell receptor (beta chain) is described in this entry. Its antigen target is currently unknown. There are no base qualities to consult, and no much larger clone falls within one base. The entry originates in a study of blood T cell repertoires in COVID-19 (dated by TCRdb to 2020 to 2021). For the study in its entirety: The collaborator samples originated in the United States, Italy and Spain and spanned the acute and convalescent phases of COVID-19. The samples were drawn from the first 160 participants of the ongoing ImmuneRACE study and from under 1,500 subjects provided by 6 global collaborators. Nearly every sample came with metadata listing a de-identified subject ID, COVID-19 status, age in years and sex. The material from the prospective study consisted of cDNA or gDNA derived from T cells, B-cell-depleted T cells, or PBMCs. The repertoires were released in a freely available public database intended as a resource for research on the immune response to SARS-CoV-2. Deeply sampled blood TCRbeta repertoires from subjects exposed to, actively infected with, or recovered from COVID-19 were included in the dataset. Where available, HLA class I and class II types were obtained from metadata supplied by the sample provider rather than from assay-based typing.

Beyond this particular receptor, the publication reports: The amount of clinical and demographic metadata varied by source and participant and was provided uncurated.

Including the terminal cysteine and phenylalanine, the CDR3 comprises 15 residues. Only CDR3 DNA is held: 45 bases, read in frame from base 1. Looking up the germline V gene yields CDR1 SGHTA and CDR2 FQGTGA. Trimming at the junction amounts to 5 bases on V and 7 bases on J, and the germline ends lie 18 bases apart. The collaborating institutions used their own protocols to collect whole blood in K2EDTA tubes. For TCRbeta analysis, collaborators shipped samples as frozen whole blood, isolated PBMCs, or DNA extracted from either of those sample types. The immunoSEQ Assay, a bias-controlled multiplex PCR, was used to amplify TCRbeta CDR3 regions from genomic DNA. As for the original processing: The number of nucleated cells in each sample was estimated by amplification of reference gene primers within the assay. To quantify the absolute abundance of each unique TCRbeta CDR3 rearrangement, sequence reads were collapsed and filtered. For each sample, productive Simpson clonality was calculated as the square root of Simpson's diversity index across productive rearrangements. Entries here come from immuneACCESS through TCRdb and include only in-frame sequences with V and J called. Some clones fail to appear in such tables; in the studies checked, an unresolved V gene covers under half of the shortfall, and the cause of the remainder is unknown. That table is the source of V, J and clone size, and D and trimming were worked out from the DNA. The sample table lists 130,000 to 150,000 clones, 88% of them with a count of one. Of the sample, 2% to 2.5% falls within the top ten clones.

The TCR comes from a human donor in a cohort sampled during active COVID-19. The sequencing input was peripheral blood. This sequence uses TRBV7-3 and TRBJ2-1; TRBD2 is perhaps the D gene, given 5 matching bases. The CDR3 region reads CASSLDGLASNEQFF. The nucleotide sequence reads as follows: TGTGCCAGCAGCCTAGATGGGCTAGCCTCGAATGAGCAGTTCTTC.